Below, 32 T cell receptor beta chains from the same sample are listed, as sequenced in a study of beta chain features in type 1 diabetes. Study observations and caveats: Across all four CD4+ subsets, people with type 1 diabetes showed modestly shorter TCRB CDR3s.

Investigators reverse transcribed all isolated RNA, so they sequenced expressed TCRB transcripts. Assay used: immunoSEQ multiplex PCR; TCRdb lists only in-frame clones, some missing. The sample consists of hundreds of thousands of clones, over 12% of them appearing once. No antigen is known for these receptors. The sample was naive CD4+ T cells from blood. These receptor sequences come from a man between 18 and 35 years old with type 1 diabetes.

This sequence joins TRBV18 and TRBJ2-1; D is uncertain. Germline values: CDR1 KGHSH, CDR2 LQKENI. V lost 2 bases and J lost 6, with 11 bases in between. This CDR3 is built from 14 residues. For the CDR3, the DNA is TGTGCCAGCTCACCAGCTTCTATGCCCAATGAGCAGTTCTTC. It is translated as CASSPASMPNEQFF.

The genes are TRBV2 and TRBJ2-7, with D perhaps TRBD1 (6 bases). Looked up from germline, CDR1 is SNHLY and CDR2 is FYNNEI. V dropped 1 base and J dropped 1 base, with 8 bases sitting between them. This CDR3 region has 14 residues. CDR3 in amino acids: CASSEGGQSYEQYF. The CDR3 DNA follows: TGTGCCAGCAGTGAAGGTGGACAGTCCTACGAGCAGTACTTC.

The rearrangement uses TRBV30 and TRBJ1-2; D ambiguous. The germline V gene encodes CDR1 GTSNPN and CDR2 SVGIG (reference sequence). The V end was cut by 5 bases, the J end by 8 bases, with 18 bases between. This CDR3 has 13 amino acids. The CDR3 bases are TGTGCCTGGGGAGACGGCCTAAATTACGGCTACACCTTC. This translates into CAWGDGLNYGYTF.

This clone turned up a few times. The genes are TRBV19 and TRBJ2-2; possible D gene TRBD2, 6 bases. CDR1 LNHDA and CDR2 SQIVND come from the germline V gene (reference sequence). This CDR3 has 14 amino acids. Trimming removed 3 bases from V and 5 bases from J, with 10 bases in between. The DNA of the CDR3 is TGTGCCAGTAGTATCTGGAGGGATACCGGGGAGCTGTTTTTT. It yields the protein CASSIWRDTGELFF. The variable domain in full, with the rest retrieved from reference TRBV19 and TRBJ2-2, is DGGITQSPKYLFRKEGQNVTLSCEQNLNHDAMYWYRQDPGQGLRLIYYSQIVNDFQKGDIAEGYSVSREKKESFPLTVTSAQKNPTAFYLCASSIWRDTGELFFGEGSRLTVL.

Only a few counts were recorded for this clone. The chain has TRBV29-1 and TRBJ2-5, with D possibly matching TRBD2 (5 bases). In germline, CDR1 is SQVTM, CDR2 ANQGSEA. V lost 5 bases and J 5 bases, leaving 6 bases between the germline ends. The CDR3 runs 10 residues. CDR3 coding DNA: TGCAGCGTTCAGCGGGAGACCCAGTACTTC. Amino acids: CSVQRETQYF.

The V and J genes are TRBV6-6 and TRBJ2-7, with D uncertain. V was clipped by 6 bases and J by 0 bases, with 9 bases between them. The CDR3 consists of 13 residues. Germline V gene lookup returns CDR1 MNHNY and CDR2 SVGAGI (reference sequence). The CDR3 DNA reads as TGTGCCAGCAGCCCGCCCCCCTCCTACGAGCAGTACTTC. This translates into CASSPPPSYEQYF.

This rearrangement joins TRBV7-9 to TRBJ2-7; no definite D call. V shed 5 bases and J shed 2 bases, with 13 bases lying between them. Germline V gene sequence: CDR1 SEHNR, CDR2 FQNEAQ (reference sequence). The CDR3 is 14 amino acids. The CDR3 DNA sequence: TGTGCCAGCAGCCGTACCGTTACAGCCTACGAGCAGTACTTC. It yields the protein CASSRTVTAYEQYF.

This chain uses TRBV11-1 with TRBJ1-5, with D unclear. The CDR3 runs 13 residues. Germline V lookup: CDR1 SGHAT, CDR2 FQDESV (reference sequence). V was shortened by 1 base and J by 5 bases, with 6 bases between the two germline ends. Here the CDR3 DNA reads TGTGCCAGCAGCTTAGGGCGCCATCAGCCCCAGCATTTT. Translated: CASSLGRHQPQHF.

This clone has only a few counts. One end of the junction fails to match germline, which may point to a read error. The chain links TRBV19 to TRBJ2-1, with D unclear. CDR1 LNHDA and CDR2 SQIVND come from the germline V gene (reference sequence). The CDR3 has 14 amino acids. CDR3 protein: CASLRQASSNEQFF. CDR3 bases: TGTGCCAGTCTTAGGCAGGCGTCCTCCAATGAGCAGTTCTTC.

V is TRBV19 and J is TRBJ2-3; 10 bases match TRBD2. V was pared by 10 bases and J by 0 bases, with 4 bases of the junction left unmatched. Germline loops: CDR1 LNHDA, CDR2 SQIVND (reference sequence). The CDR3 length is 14 residues. The CDR3 is CATTSGPSTDTQYF. CDR3 DNA: TGTGCCACGACTAGCGGGCCGAGCACAGATACGCAGTATTTT. The full variable domain, in which reference TRBV19 and TRBJ2-3 provide the parts outside the CDR3, is DGGITQSPKYLFRKEGQNVTLSCEQNLNHDAMYWYRQDPGQGLRLIYYSQIVNDFQKGDIAEGYSVSREKKESFPLTVTSAQKNPTAFYLCATTSGPSTDTQYFGPGTRLTVL.

J is TRBJ2-5 and V is TRBV18; D unresolved. Trimming pared 1 base from V and 4 bases from J, leaving 10 bases between. This CDR3 has 14 residues. Per germline, CDR1 KGHSH and CDR2 LQKENI. The CDR3 DNA reads TGTGCCAGCTCACCACGGTACCTGGGAGAGACCCAGTACTTC. Translation: CASSPRYLGETQYF.

V gene TRBV6-5 combines with J gene TRBJ2-3, with D tentatively TRBD1 or TRBD2 (5 bases each). The CDR3 runs to 14 residues. Trimming cost V 2 bases and J 6 bases, with 12 bases left between them. Germline CDR1 and CDR2: MNHEY and SVGAGI. The DNA of the CDR3 is TGTGCCAGCAGTTACACGGGGCCCGGGGATACGCAGTATTTT. Protein: CASSYTGPGDTQYF.

This clone was seen a handful of times. This chain links TRBV7-9 with TRBJ2-1, with 8 bases identical to TRBD2. After removal of 5 bases from V and 7 bases from J, the junction contained 13 bases not matched to a gene. Looked up from germline, CDR1 is SEHNR and CDR2 is FQNEAQ (reference sequence). This CDR3 has 16 amino acids. DNA of the CDR3: TGTGCCAGCAGCCCCGAAAAAGCGGGAGTTGGGAATGAGCAGTTCTTC. As protein: CASSPEKAGVGNEQFF.

The sample holds a few counts of this clone. The chain has TRBV2 and TRBJ1-4; D not resolved. V was cut by 8 bases and J by 5 bases, with 15 bases left in between. Germline CDR1 is SNHLY and CDR2 is FYNNEI. The CDR3 totals 14 residues. CDR3 sequence: CASSSFSVNEKLFF. The CDR3 DNA is TGTGCCAGCTCGTCGTTTTCCGTGAATGAAAAACTGTTTTTT.

Points on this clone: The sample contains more than one DNA sequence encoding this CDR3. This chain links TRBV2 with TRBJ2-1; no clear D. Germline V gene lookup returns CDR1 SNHLY and CDR2 FYNNEI. The CDR3 contains 11 residues. The V end lost 4 bases, the J end lost 5 bases, and 3 bases lay between the germline ends. CDR3 DNA sequence: TGTGCCAGCAGTGCGGACAATGAGCAGTTCTTC. Amino acid sequence: CASSADNEQFF.

V gene TRBV4-1 combines with J gene TRBJ2-7; no definite D call. The CDR3 is 15 amino acids. V was trimmed by 4 bases and J by 5 bases, leaving 18 bases between them. Germline V gene lookup returns CDR1 MGHRA and CDR2 YSYEKL. CDR3 sequence: CASSPGSGRRNEQYF. The CDR3 DNA is TGCGCCAGCAGCCCCGGTTCCGGCAGGCGAAACGAGCAGTACTTC.

The V and J genes are TRBV28 and TRBJ1-1; D gene unclear. The germline gives CDR1 MDHEN, CDR2 SYDVKM. The V end was cut by 2 bases, the J end by 1 base, with 14 bases between. The CDR3 covers 16 residues. The CDR3: CASSLDLGLRNTEAFF. The CDR3 nucleotides read TGTGCCAGCAGTTTAGACCTGGGTTTGCGGAACACTGAAGCTTTCTTT.

The table lists this clone with a few counts. The CDR3 DNA reads TGTGCCAGCAGTTCCCGGGACAGGGACTACGAGCAGTACTTC. Translating gives CASSSRDRDYEQYF. V and J are TRBV27 and TRBJ2-7; TRBD1 agrees at 9 bases. Germline-derived CDR1 and CDR2 are MNHEY and SMNVEV (reference sequence). Unmatched junction bases numbered 4, after V lost 4 bases and J lost 3 bases. This CDR3 contains 14 residues.

J is TRBJ2-1 and V is TRBV4-1, with D maybe TRBD2 (6 bases). This CDR3 region has 16 residues. The V and J ends lost 1 base and 0 bases respectively, with 10 bases between them. Germline values: CDR1 MGHRA, CDR2 YSYEKL. The CDR3 DNA sequence: TGCGCCAGCAGCCAAGCGATAGCGGCCTCCTACAATGAGCAGTTCTTC. Protein product: CASSQAIAASYNEQFF.

This clone was observed a handful of times. The rearrangement uses TRBV11-1 and TRBJ2-7, with a weak D call TRBD2 (5 bases). The germline V gene has CDR1 SGHAT and CDR2 FQDESV (reference sequence). V was trimmed by 5 bases and J by 5 bases, leaving 25 bases between them. The CDR3 covers 17 residues. In DNA form, the CDR3 reads TGTGCCAGCAGCCCCCGATCCGGAGTAGCGACCTTCCACGAGCAGTACTTC. Translation gives CASSPRSGVATFHEQYF.

The gene calls are TRBV7-9 and TRBJ2-3; 7 positions match TRBD1. CDR3 length: 16 residues. Per the germline V gene, CDR1 is SEHNR and CDR2 is FQNEAQ (reference sequence). Unmatched junction bases numbered 9, after V lost 5 bases and J lost 1 base. This CDR3 reads CASSPDKGAGTDTQYF. The CDR3 bases are TGTGCCAGCAGCCCAGATAAGGGGGCGGGCACAGATACGCAGTATTTT. Using reference TRBV7-9 and TRBJ2-3 for the parts outside the CDR3, the full variable domain is DTGVSQNPRHKITKRGQNVTFRCDPISEHNRLYWYRQTLGQGPEFLTYFQNEAQLEKSRLLSDRFSAERPKGSFSTLEIQRTEQGDSAMYLCASSPDKGAGTDTQYFGPGTRLTVL.

V is TRBV7-2 and J is TRBJ2-7; 11 bases fit TRBD1. CDR1 and CDR2 (germline): SGHTA, FQGNSA. After removal of 2 bases from V and 7 bases from J, the junction contained 7 bases not matched to a gene. CDR3 length equals 15 residues. Here the CDR3 reads CASSLRRDRGLEQYF. CDR3 nucleotide sequence: TGTGCCAGCAGCTTACGACGGGACAGGGGGTTAGAGCAGTACTTC.

This clone appeared a few times. Other DNA sequences in the same sample also yield this CDR3. V usage is TRBV30 and J usage is TRBJ1-5, with unresolved D. The germline gives CDR1 GTSNPN, CDR2 SVGIG (reference sequence). With 2 bases removed from V and 4 bases from J, the gap between germline ends came to 6 bases. The CDR3 is made up of 12 amino acids. This chain's CDR3 is CAWSSGNQPQHF. The DNA for the CDR3 is TGTGCCTGGAGTAGTGGAAATCAGCCCCAGCATTTT.

This clone showed up just a few times. An end of the junction does not agree with germline; a read error may underlie this. This sequence joins TRBV18 and TRBJ1-1, with D tentatively TRBD1 (6 bases). CDR3 length: 15 amino acids. Germline CDR1 reads KGHSH; CDR2 reads LQKENI. This chain's CDR3 is CASSPRGSENSEAFF. The DNA for the CDR3 is TGTGCCAGCTCACCAAGGGGGAGCGAGAACTCTGAAGCTTTCTTT.

Only a few counts were recorded for this clone. The chain couples TRBV11-3 to TRBJ2-2; D possibly corresponds to TRBD1 (6 bases). The CDR3 is 14 residues long. Trimming stripped 5 bases from V and 1 base from J, with 8 bases between. Germline V lookup: CDR1 SGHNT, CDR2 YENEEA. The CDR3 DNA is TGTGCCAGCAGCCCGGGACAGAACACCGGGGAGCTGTTTTTT. It specifies CASSPGQNTGELFF.

The chain has TRBV7-9 and TRBJ1-5; weak D call: TRBD1 (6 bases). Trimming removed 5 bases at V and 7 bases at J, with 12 bases between. CDR1 is SEHNR and CDR2 is FQNEAQ in the germline V gene (reference sequence). This CDR3 is built from 13 residues. CDR3 region: CASSPGAEQPQHF. Here the CDR3 DNA reads TGTGCCAGCAGCCCAGGGGCGGAGCAGCCCCAGCATTTT.

This clone showed up just a few times. The chain couples TRBV7-9 to TRBJ2-3; 7 bases align to TRBD1. Looked up from germline, CDR1 is SEHNR and CDR2 is FQNEAQ (reference sequence). The CDR3 has 14 amino acids. V gave up 5 bases and J gave up 4 bases; unmatched junction bases: 6. The CDR3 is CASSLTGIPDTQYF. CDR3 bases: TGTGCCAGCAGCCTGACAGGGATTCCAGATACGCAGTATTTT.

This chain links TRBV9 with TRBJ2-4, with D perhaps matching TRBD1 (6 bases). This CDR3 is 15 amino acids long. Germline CDR1 and CDR2: SGDLS and YYNGEE. Trimming left V 10 bases short and J 6 bases short, with 23 bases between. CDR3 protein: CALQNREITPNIQYF. The CDR3 DNA reads as TGTGCCTTACAGAACAGGGAGATTACCCCAAACATTCAGTACTTC.

The gene calls are TRBV9 and TRBJ1-1, with D possibly TRBD1 on 5 matching bases. This CDR3 has 14 amino acids. From germline, CDR1 is SGDLS and CDR2 YYNGEE. Trimming took 0 bases from V and 5 from J, leaving 11 bases between them. The CDR3 DNA reads TGTGCCAGCAGCGTAGGGGGCCTAAGGACTGAAGCTTTCTTT. It specifies CASSVGGLRTEAFF.

This clone appeared a few times. This chain uses TRBV30 with TRBJ2-5, with TRBD1 matching over 7 bases. J was trimmed by 5 bases and V by 1 base; bases with no gene match: 13. CDR3 length: 16 residues. Germline V lookup: CDR1 GTSNPN, CDR2 SVGIG (reference sequence). This chain's CDR3 is CAWSASRTGYRETQYF. The CDR3, as DNA: TGTGCCTGGAGTGCCTCTAGGACAGGTTACAGGGAGACCCAGTACTTC.

This clone was detected only a few times. The J gene is TRBJ2-5, the V gene TRBV5-8, with 9 positions matching TRBD1. The V segment lost 4 bases and the J segment 1 base; nucleotides outside the gene matches: 5. The CDR3 extends over 15 amino acids. Germline lookup yields CDR1 SGHTS and CDR2 YDEGEE. CDR3 bases: TGTGCCAGCAGCCTGCGGGACAGGGCCCAAGAGACCCAGTACTTC. Amino acids: CASSLRDRAQETQYF.

This clone was seen only a few times. J is TRBJ2-2 and V is TRBV30, with TRBD1 matching 10 bases. V shed 3 bases and J 5 bases; nucleotides not matched to a gene: 3. The CDR3 length is 14 residues. Per the germline V gene, CDR1 is GTSNPN and CDR2 is SVGIG (reference sequence). The CDR3 region is CAWRGTGATGELFF. CDR3 coding DNA: TGTGCCTGGAGGGGGACAGGGGCAACCGGGGAGCTGTTTTTT.